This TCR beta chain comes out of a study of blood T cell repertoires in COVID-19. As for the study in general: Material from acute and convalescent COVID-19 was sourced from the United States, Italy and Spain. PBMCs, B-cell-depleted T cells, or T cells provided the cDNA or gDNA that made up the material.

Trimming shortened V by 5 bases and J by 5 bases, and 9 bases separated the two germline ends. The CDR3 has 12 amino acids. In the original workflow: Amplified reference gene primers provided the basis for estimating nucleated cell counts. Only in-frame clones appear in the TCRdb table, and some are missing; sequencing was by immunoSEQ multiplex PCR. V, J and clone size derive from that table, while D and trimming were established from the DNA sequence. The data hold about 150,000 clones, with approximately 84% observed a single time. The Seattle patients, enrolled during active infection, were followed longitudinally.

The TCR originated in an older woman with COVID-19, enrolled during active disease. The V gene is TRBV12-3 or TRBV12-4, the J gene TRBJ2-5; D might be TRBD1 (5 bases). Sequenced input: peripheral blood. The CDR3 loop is CASSPNRETQYF. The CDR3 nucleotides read TGTGCCAGCAGTCCCAACAGGGAGACCCAGTACTTC.